Presented here are 15 T cell receptor beta chains from one specimen sequenced in a study of blood T cell repertoires in COVID-19. Sequenced by immunoSEQ multiplex PCR; TCRdb stores in-frame clones only, minus some. Of roughly 73,000 clones in the sample, 82% were seen once. Sequencing used peripheral blood. Receptors were obtained from a woman aged 55-70 years with acute or convalescent COVID-19.

V usage is TRBV2 and J usage is TRBJ1-2, with 7 bases lining up with TRBD1. Germline V CDR1 and CDR2: SNHLY, FYNNEI. The CDR3 sequence is 14 residues long. V shed 5 bases and J 4 bases; nucleotides not matched to a gene: 7. CDR3: CASSPGTATYGYTF. For the CDR3, the DNA is TGTGCCAGCAGTCCCGGGACAGCCACCTATGGCTACACCTTC.

This clone occurred once. The chain employs TRBV19 and TRBJ2-4; D not resolved. The CDR3 spans 13 residues. Looked up from germline, CDR1 is LNHDA and CDR2 is SQIVND (reference sequence). V gave up 8 bases and J gave up 0 bases, with 8 bases separating them. Here the CDR3 DNA reads TGTGCCAGTGCCGGTCTAGCCAAAAACATTCAGTACTTC. Translating it yields CASAGLAKNIQYF.

The chain uses TRBV7-9 and TRBJ1-6; 11 bases line up with TRBD1. This CDR3 has 15 residues. CDR1 and CDR2 (germline): SEHNR, FQNEAQ (reference sequence). Trimming cost V 4 bases and J 14 bases; bases outside gene matches: 10. CDR3 nucleotides: TGTGCCAGCAGCTCCGGGACAGGGGGGAATCCGACCCTCCACTTT. It codes for CASSSGTGGNPTLHF. The full variable domain, with the rest looked up from reference TRBV7-9 and TRBJ1-6, is DTGVSQNPRHKITKRGQNVTFRCDPISEHNRLYWYRQTLGQGPEFLTYFQNEAQLEKSRLLSDRFSAERPKGSFSTLEIQRTEQGDSAMYLCASSSGTGGNPTLHFGNGTRLTVT.

The chain employs TRBV11-2 and TRBJ2-7, with a weak D call TRBD1 (6 bases). Germline V CDR1 and CDR2: SGHAT, FQNNGV. The CDR3 loop spans 12 amino acids. With 5 bases removed from V and 5 bases from J, the gap between germline ends came to 10 bases. CDR3 sequence reads: CASSADRNEQYF. As DNA, the CDR3 is TGTGCCAGCAGCGCAGACAGGAACGAGCAGTACTTC.

The chain has TRBV29-1 and TRBJ2-2; TRBD2 aligns across 7 bases. The CDR3 is 15 amino acids. Germline-derived CDR1 and CDR2 are SQVTM and ANQGSEA. Germline trimming cut 4 bases from V and 1 base from J; bases unmatched to any gene: 6. The chain's CDR3 is CSVAPSGMNTGELFF. In nucleotides, the CDR3 is TGCAGCGTTGCCCCCAGCGGGATGAACACCGGGGAGCTGTTTTTT.

The chain combines TRBV30 with TRBJ1-4; a possible D gene is TRBD1 (5 bases). Germline lookup yields CDR1 GTSNPN and CDR2 SVGIG (reference sequence). The V and J ends lost 1 base and 8 bases respectively, with 14 bases between them. There are 14 residues in the CDR3. The CDR3 bases are TGTGCCTGGAGTGGGCTGGGCAGGGCGGAAAAACTGTTTTTT. This encodes CAWSGLGRAEKLFF. Complete variable domain (other parts from reference TRBV30 and TRBJ1-4): SQTIHQWPATLVQPVGSPLSLECTVEGTSNPNLYWYRQAAGRGLQLLFYSVGIGQISSEVPQNLSASRPQDRQFILSSKKLLLSDSGFYLCAWSGLGRAEKLFFGSGTQLSVL.

The chain joins TRBV9 to TRBJ2-6; no clear D. V shed 0 bases and J shed 2 bases, with 3 bases lying between them. The CDR3 has 14 amino acids. Germline values: CDR1 SGDLS, CDR2 YYNGEE. The CDR3 sequence is CASSVDTGANVLTF. The CDR3 bases are TGTGCCAGCAGCGTAGATACTGGGGCCAACGTCCTGACTTTC.

This clone was found once. The chain joins TRBV13 to TRBJ1-4; the match to TRBD1 covers 8 bases. The V segment lost 4 bases and the J segment 7 bases; nucleotides outside the gene matches: 8. There are 15 residues in the CDR3. Looked up from germline, CDR1 is PRHDT and CDR2 is FYEKMQ (reference sequence). The CDR3 sequence: CASSSPGQASEKLFF. Written as DNA, the CDR3 is TGTGCCAGCAGCTCCCCGGGACAGGCTAGTGAAAAACTGTTTTTT.

This chain connects TRBV27 to TRBJ1-1; maybe TRBD1 (5 bases). Between the trimmed V and J ends, which lost 6 bases and 4 bases, there was a span of 18 bases. Germline lookup yields CDR1 MNHEY and CDR2 SMNVEV (reference sequence). This CDR3 is built from 15 residues. The CDR3 spells CASSPWPGVATEAFF. CDR3 sequence (DNA): TGTGCCAGCAGCCCGTGGCCGGGGGTGGCCACTGAAGCTTTCTTT.

This chain uses TRBV14 with TRBJ1-1; D is possibly TRBD1 (6 bases). Germline CDR1 and CDR2: SGHDN and FVKESK. The V end lost 1 base, the J end lost 7 bases, and 22 bases lay between the germline ends. This CDR3 is built from 17 residues. The CDR3 is CASSQVSFLRGQNEAFF. DNA of the CDR3: TGTGCCAGCAGCCAAGTTAGTTTCCTCCGCGGACAGAATGAAGCTTTCTTT.

This clone was seen a few times. The V gene is TRBV5-6, the J gene TRBJ2-7, with D possibly being TRBD2 (5 bases). Germline V gene sequence: CDR1 SGHDT, CDR2 YYEEEE. V lost 4 bases and J 7 bases, leaving 15 bases between the germline ends. The length of the CDR3 is 13 residues. The DNA for the CDR3 is TGTGCCAGCAGCGGAACCGGGCCGGGGGAGCAGTACTTC. Protein sequence: CASSGTGPGEQYF.

This clone was counted a few times. J is TRBJ1-1 and V is TRBV2; possible D gene TRBD1, 6 bases. Germline-derived CDR1 and CDR2 are SNHLY and FYNNEI. The CDR3 has 15 residues. V lost 2 bases to trimming and J lost 1 base, with 11 bases between them. CDR3 loop: CASSEMTGPNTEAFF. The CDR3 DNA follows: TGTGCCAGCAGTGAAATGACAGGACCGAACACTGAAGCTTTCTTT. Full variable domain (missing parts from reference TRBV2 and TRBJ1-1): EPEVTQTPSHQVTQMGQEVILRCVPISNHLYFYWYRQILGQKVEFLVSFYNNEISEKSEIFDDQFSVERPDGSNFTLKIRSTKLEDSAMYFCASSEMTGPNTEAFFGQGTRLTVV.

This clone is a singleton in its sample. The J gene is TRBJ2-5, the V gene TRBV7-9; TRBD2 might be the D (6 bases). V lost 1 base and J lost 4, with 10 bases in between. The germline CDR1 and CDR2 sequences are SEHNR and FQNEAQ (reference sequence). The CDR3 extends over 14 amino acids. The CDR3 DNA is TGTGCCAGCAGCTTAGGGGCGGGGCCAGAGACCCAGTACTTC. It translates to CASSLGAGPETQYF.

The genes are TRBV7-9 and TRBJ1-1, with 8 bases lining up with TRBD1. V lost 4 bases, J lost 1 base, and 2 bases stayed unmatched. The CDR3 is made up of 14 amino acids. Germline loops: CDR1 SEHNR, CDR2 FQNEAQ (reference sequence). CDR3 coding DNA: TGTGCCAGCAGCTCACAGGGGGGGAACACTGAAGCTTTCTTT. This sequence encodes CASSSQGGNTEAFF.

The V call is TRBV18, the J call TRBJ2-1; 12 positions match TRBD2. V gave up 3 bases and J gave up 9 bases; unmatched junction bases: 9. Germline loops: CDR1 KGHSH, CDR2 LQKENI. The CDR3 consists of 16 residues. The CDR3 region is CASSPRTSGMGVEQFF. CDR3 in DNA: TGTGCCAGCTCACCCCGGACTAGCGGGATGGGGGTTGAGCAGTTCTTC.